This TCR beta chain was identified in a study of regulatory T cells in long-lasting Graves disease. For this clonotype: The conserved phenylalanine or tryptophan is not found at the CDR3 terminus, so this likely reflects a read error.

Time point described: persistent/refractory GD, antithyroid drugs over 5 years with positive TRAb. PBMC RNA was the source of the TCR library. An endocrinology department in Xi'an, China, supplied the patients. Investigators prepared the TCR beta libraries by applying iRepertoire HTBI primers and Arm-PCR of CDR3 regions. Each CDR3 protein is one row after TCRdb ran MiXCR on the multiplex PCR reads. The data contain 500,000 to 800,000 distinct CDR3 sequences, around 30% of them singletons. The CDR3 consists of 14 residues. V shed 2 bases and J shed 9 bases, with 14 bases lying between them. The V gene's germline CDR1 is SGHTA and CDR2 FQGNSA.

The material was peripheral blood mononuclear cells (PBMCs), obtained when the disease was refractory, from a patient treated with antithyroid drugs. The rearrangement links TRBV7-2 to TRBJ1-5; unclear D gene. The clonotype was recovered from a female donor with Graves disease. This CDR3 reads CASSLTDTSWPQHL. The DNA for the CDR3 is TGTGCCAGCAGCTTAACGGATACATCTTGGCCCCAGCATCTT.